This TCR beta chain appears in the sequencing data of a study of MAIT cells during Salmonella Paratyphi A infection (dated by TCRdb to 2016 to 2017). As for the study more broadly: Adult volunteers aged 18 to 60 ingested a single dose of 1-5x10^3 CFU of S. Paratyphi A strain NVGH308. Ciprofloxacin 500 mg twice daily for 14 days, starting at diagnosis, was given to diagnosed volunteers. The research as a whole found: Although the availability of volunteer samples limited sample sizes, the sizes were judged adequate for detecting differences between groups. More expansion or contraction among the top five MAIT clonotypes was shown in diagnosed volunteers than in healthy controls (approximately 0.53 versus 0.13), suggesting infection-driven repertoire reshaping. MAIT TRBV usage was oligoclonal, favouring TRBV20 and TRBV6, and appeared unchanged by infection. A significant decrease in the space occupied by over-represented MAIT clonotypes was found from baseline to mid-infection (approximately 0.17 to 0.10), whereas no significant post-infection difference was found.

This clonotype is categorized as large (0.1 to 1%). This clone's antigen is unknown. Base qualities are not provided; no much larger clone lies one nucleotide away. According to the study, the label for this sample's time point signals: mid-infection, around enteric fever diagnosis. MAIT cells were defined as Valpha7.2+ CD161+ T cells and were identified and sorted by flow cytometry. In a handful of volunteers who developed enteric fever after controlled oral challenge with live Salmonella Paratyphi A, circulating MAIT cell TCRbeta repertoires were profiled over time. Each diagnosed volunteer contributed MAIT cell samples at pre-infection, mid-infection and post-infection timepoints. A diagnosis of enteric fever required Paratyphi A bacteremia and/or a persistent fever above 38 degrees C that lasted more than 12 hours. Challenged volunteers were diagnosed with infection between day 4 and day 7 after challenge. For RNA extraction, between roughly 4,500 and 11,000 MAIT cells from each sample were sorted straight into RNAqueous-Micro lysis buffer. Lymphoprep gradient centrifugation was used to isolate peripheral blood mononuclear cells from blood samples and leukocyte cones. Cell sorting used a BD FACSAria Fusion or BD FACSAria III sorter.

V is shortened by 0 bases, J by 1 base, and the region joining them spans 15 bases. Spanning cysteine to phenylalanine, the CDR3 consists of 16 amino acids. Only the CDR3 DNA is retained, 48 bases long and in frame from the first base. The germline V gene (reference sequence) sets CDR1 to DFQATT and CDR2 to SNEGSKA. The receptor library was made with 5' RACE. TCRbeta was amplified by two rounds of PCR with Phusion High-Fidelity polymerase, and sample-specific barcodes were added in the primers. Template-switch cDNA synthesis with SMARTScribe reverse transcriptase and a TRBC-specific primer was used to generate TCRbeta libraries. The barcoded samples were pooled and then prepared using the NEBNext Ultra DNA Library Prep Kit for Illumina. Libraries were sequenced on an Illumina MiSeq with the MiSeq reagent kit v2, 300 cycles. Turning to the authors' computational methods: Reads were demultiplexed by barcode with Jemultiplexer and were aligned with MiTCR using default parameters. VDJtools removed non-functional sequences, and clonotypes were defined by amino acid sequence, with clonotype frequencies based on assigned sequence reads. In the clonal space homeostasis analysis, clonotypes were grouped by frequency into over-represented (0.05-1), large, medium and small bins. TCRdb reprocessing: public reads trimmed at Q25 with fastp, clones called with MiXCR, in-frame beta chains kept. All rows with the same CDR3 protein become a single entry with the most common DNA and genes. These V and J calls are TCRdb output, not the study's own analysis. This sample has roughly 1,000 distinct CDR3 sequences in its table, and under 25% of those were observed once. The ten largest make up around 42% of the sample.

The sequence was obtained from a person between 18 and 75 years old who was deliberately infected with Salmonella Paratyphi A in a paratyphoid fever challenge study. The chain couples TRBV20-1 to TRBJ1-1; TRBD1 might be the D gene, on 5 matching bases. The specimen comprised MAIT cells from blood, sampled at the middle sampling point of the challenge study. The DNA reads TGCAGTGCTAGAGATAACGCGGCAGGGACGAACACTGAAGCTTTCTTT. The resulting protein is CSARDNAAGTNTEAFF.